A selection of T cell receptor beta chains follows, all from one sample in a study of somatic mutations in cytotoxic T cells in rheumatoid arthritis. Profiled with immunoSEQ multiplex PCR; TCRdb holds only in-frame clones, not every one. This table has some 14,000 clones, under 80% appearing once. Sequencing used CD8+ T cells sorted from blood. These receptors originate from an adult with rheumatoid arthritis. The CDR3 runs from the conserved cysteine through the conserved F or W. The D gene is left open where the match is weak. Expanded clones get a size class; other rows say once, few or many, or leave the size out.

CDR3aa: CASSPYRTGGSFYEQYF; CDR3nt: TGTGCCAGCTCACCCTACCGGACAGGGGGCAGTTTCTACGAGCAGTACTTC; d_gene: TRBD1; abundance: NA; v_gene: TRBV18; j_gene: TRBJ2-7
CDR3aa: CASSLLDTTSTDTQYF; CDR3nt: TGTGCCAGCAGCTTGTTGGACACTACCTCCACAGATACGCAGTATTTT; d_gene: NA; abundance: NA; v_gene: TRBV5-6; j_gene: TRBJ2-3
CDR3aa: CASSRTGGGQPQHF; CDR3nt: TGTGCCAGCAGCCGGACAGGGGGCGGTCAGCCCCAGCATTTT; d_gene: TRBD1; abundance: NA; v_gene: TRBV27; j_gene: TRBJ1-5
CDR3aa: CSVETSGKLYEQYF; CDR3nt: TGCAGCGTTGAAACTAGCGGGAAATTGTACGAGCAGTACTTC; d_gene: TRBD2; abundance: NA; v_gene: TRBV29-1; j_gene: TRBJ2-7
CDR3aa: CASSQTGPGSEQYF; CDR3nt: TGCGCCAGCAGCCAAACCGGGCCAGGGTCCGAGCAGTACTTC; d_gene: NA; abundance: NA; v_gene: TRBV4-1; j_gene: TRBJ2-7
CDR3aa: CASSFSIYEQYF; CDR3nt: TGTGCCAGCAGCTTCTCAATCTACGAGCAGTACTTC; d_gene: NA; abundance: NA; v_gene: TRBV4-2; j_gene: TRBJ2-7
CDR3aa: CASSSGGEQYF; CDR3nt: TGTGCCAGCAGCTCGGGAGGCGAGCAGTACTTC; d_gene: TRBD2; abundance: NA; v_gene: TRBV11-2; j_gene: TRBJ2-7
CDR3aa: CASNSPGQGNYEQYF; CDR3nt: TGTGCCAGCAACTCGCCGGGACAGGGTAACTACGAGCAGTACTTC; d_gene: TRBD1; abundance: NA; v_gene: TRBV5-6; j_gene: TRBJ2-7
CDR3aa: CASQSFTEAFF; CDR3nt: TGTGCCAGTCAGAGTTTCACTGAAGCTTTCTTT; d_gene: NA; abundance: few; v_gene: TRBV5-4; j_gene: TRBJ1-1
CDR3aa: CASSRETNEKLFF; CDR3nt: TGTGCCAGCAGCAGGGAGACTAATGAAAAACTGTTTTTT; d_gene: NA; abundance: NA; v_gene: TRBV9; j_gene: TRBJ1-4
CDR3aa: CASSSSTGAYEQYF; CDR3nt: TGTGCCAGCAGCTCCAGCACAGGGGCCTACGAGCAGTACTTC; d_gene: TRBD1; abundance: few; v_gene: TRBV7-9; j_gene: TRBJ2-7
CDR3aa: CASSQSGGVIPYNEQFF; CDR3nt: TGTGCCAGTAGTCAATCAGGGGGCGTCATCCCTTACAATGAGCAGTTCTTC; d_gene: TRBD1; abundance: NA; v_gene: TRBV19; j_gene: TRBJ2-1
CDR3aa: CASSPDGTSNEQYF; CDR3nt: TGTGCCAGCAGTCCAGACGGGACTAGTAACGAGCAGTACTTC; d_gene: TRBD2; abundance: NA; v_gene: TRBV27; j_gene: TRBJ2-7
CDR3aa: CASSAGAGSPYEQYF; CDR3nt: TGTGCCAGCAGCGCCGGAGCAGGGAGCCCCTACGAGCAGTACTTC; d_gene: NA; abundance: NA; v_gene: TRBV9; j_gene: TRBJ2-7
CDR3aa: CASSSLGTGGEKLFF; CDR3nt: TGTGCCAGCAGCTCTCTGGGGACAGGGGGGGAAAAACTGTTTTTT; d_gene: TRBD1; abundance: NA; v_gene: TRBV7-6; j_gene: TRBJ1-4
CDR3aa: CASSHVGLQETQYF; CDR3nt: TGTGCCAGCAGCCATGTAGGGTTACAAGAGACCCAGTACTTC; d_gene: NA; abundance: few; v_gene: TRBV4-2; j_gene: TRBJ2-5
CDR3aa: CASSRLAEDSYEQYF; CDR3nt: TGTGCCAGCAGTAGACTAGCGGAGGACTCCTACGAGCAGTACTTC; d_gene: TRBD2; abundance: NA; v_gene: TRBV28; j_gene: TRBJ2-7
CDR3aa: CASRIGQVRELFF; CDR3nt: TGTGCCAGTAGGATCGGACAGGTCCGGGAGCTGTTTTTT; d_gene: TRBD1; abundance: NA; v_gene: TRBV19; j_gene: TRBJ2-2
CDR3aa: CASSFWAGGPYEQFF; CDR3nt: TGTGCCAGCAGTTTTTGGGCGGGAGGGCCCTATGAGCAGTTCTTC; d_gene: TRBD2; abundance: few; v_gene: TRBV27; j_gene: TRBJ2-1
CDR3aa: CASSEPRGGESVHEQFF; CDR3nt: TGTGCCAGCAGCGAACCGAGGGGCGGGGAATCGGTCCATGAGCAGTTCTTC; d_gene: NA; abundance: NA; v_gene: TRBV7-8; j_gene: TRBJ2-1
CDR3aa: CASSLLDRGTEAFF; CDR3nt: TGTGCCAGCAGTTTATTAGACAGGGGAACTGAAGCTTTCTTT; d_gene: TRBD1; abundance: NA; v_gene: TRBV28; j_gene: TRBJ1-1
CDR3aa: CASESGQTYEQYF; CDR3nt: TGTGCCAGCGAATCTGGGCAGACCTACGAGCAGTACTTC; d_gene: NA; abundance: NA; v_gene: TRBV7-9; j_gene: TRBJ2-7
CDR3aa: CASSEGTWGGYSPLHF; CDR3nt: TGTGCCAGCAGTGAAGGGACATGGGGGGGATATTCACCCCTCCACTTT; d_gene: NA; abundance: NA; v_gene: TRBV6-1; j_gene: TRBJ1-6
CDR3aa: CASRGIFDSDGYTF; CDR3nt: TGTGCCAGCAGGGGGATATTCGACAGCGATGGCTACACCTTC; d_gene: NA; abundance: NA; v_gene: TRBV6-1; j_gene: TRBJ1-2
CDR3aa: CASSLRTGPGERAFF; CDR3nt: TGTGCCAGTAGCCTCCGGACAGGGCCGGGAGAGCGGGCTTTCTTT; d_gene: TRBD1; abundance: NA; v_gene: TRBV19; j_gene: TRBJ1-1
CDR3aa: CASSTTGTSGGPTYEQYF; CDR3nt: TGTGCCAGCAGCACTACCGGGACTAGCGGGGGCCCTACCTACGAGCAGTACTTC; d_gene: TRBD2; abundance: NA; v_gene: TRBV5-4; j_gene: TRBJ2-7
CDR3aa: CATSSWGQDYGYTF; CDR3nt: TGTGCCACCAGCAGTTGGGGACAAGACTATGGCTACACCTTC; d_gene: NA; abundance: NA; v_gene: TRBV15; j_gene: TRBJ1-2
CDR3aa: CAWSVGRTEAFF; CDR3nt: TGTGCCTGGAGTGTAGGTCGCACTGAAGCTTTCTTT; d_gene: NA; abundance: NA; v_gene: TRBV30; j_gene: TRBJ1-1
CDR3aa: CASRLGQGTTPLHF; CDR3nt: TGTGCCAGCAGGCTAGGACAGGGGACAACACCCCTCCACTTT; d_gene: TRBD1; abundance: NA; v_gene: TRBV27; j_gene: TRBJ1-6
CDR3aa: CASQRGLFTEAFF; CDR3nt: TGTGCCAGTCAAAGGGGGTTATTCACTGAAGCTTTCTTT; d_gene: NA; abundance: few; v_gene: TRBV19; j_gene: TRBJ1-1
CDR3aa: CATSKDRQYSNQPQHF; CDR3nt: TGTGCCACCAGCAAGGACAGGCAGTATAGCAATCAGCCCCAGCATTTT; d_gene: TRBD1; abundance: NA; v_gene: TRBV15; j_gene: TRBJ1-5
CDR3aa: CASSRNRVSYEQYF; CDR3nt: TGTGCCAGCAGCCGAAACAGGGTCTCCTACGAGCAGTACTTC; d_gene: NA; abundance: once; v_gene: TRBV7-8; j_gene: TRBJ2-7
CDR3aa: CASSRGLAGAYEQYF; CDR3nt: TGTGCCAGCAGCAGGGGTCTAGCGGGGGCCTACGAGCAGTACTTC; d_gene: TRBD2; abundance: NA; v_gene: TRBV9; j_gene: TRBJ2-7